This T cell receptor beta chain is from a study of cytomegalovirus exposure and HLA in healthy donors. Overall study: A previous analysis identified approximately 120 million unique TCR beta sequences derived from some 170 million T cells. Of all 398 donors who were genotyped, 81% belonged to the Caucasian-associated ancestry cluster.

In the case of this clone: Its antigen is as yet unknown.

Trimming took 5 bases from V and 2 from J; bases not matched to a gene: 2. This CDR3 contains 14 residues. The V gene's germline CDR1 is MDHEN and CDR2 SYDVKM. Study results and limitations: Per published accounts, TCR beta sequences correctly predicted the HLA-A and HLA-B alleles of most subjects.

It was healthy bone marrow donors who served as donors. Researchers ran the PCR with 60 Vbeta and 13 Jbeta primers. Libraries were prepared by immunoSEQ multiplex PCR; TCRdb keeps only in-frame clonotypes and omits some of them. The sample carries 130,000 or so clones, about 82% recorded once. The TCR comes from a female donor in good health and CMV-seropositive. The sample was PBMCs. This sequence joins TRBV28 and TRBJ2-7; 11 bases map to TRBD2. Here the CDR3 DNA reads TGTGCCAGCAGTGAACTAGCGGGGGCCTACGAGCAGTACTTC. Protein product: CASSELAGAYEQYF.